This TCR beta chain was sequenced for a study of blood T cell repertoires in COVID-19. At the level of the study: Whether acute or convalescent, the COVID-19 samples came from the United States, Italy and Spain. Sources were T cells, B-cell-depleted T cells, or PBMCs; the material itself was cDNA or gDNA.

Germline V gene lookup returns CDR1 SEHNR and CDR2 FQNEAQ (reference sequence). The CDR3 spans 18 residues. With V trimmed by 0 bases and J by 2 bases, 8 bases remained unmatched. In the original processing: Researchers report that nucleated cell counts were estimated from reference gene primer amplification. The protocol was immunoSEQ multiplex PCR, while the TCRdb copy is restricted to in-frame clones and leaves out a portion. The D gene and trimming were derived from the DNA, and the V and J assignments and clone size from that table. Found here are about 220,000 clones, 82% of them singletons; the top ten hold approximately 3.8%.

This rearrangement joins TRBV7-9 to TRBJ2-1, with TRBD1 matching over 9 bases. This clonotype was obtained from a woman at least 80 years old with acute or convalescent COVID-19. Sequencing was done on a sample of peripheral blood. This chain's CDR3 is CASSLAGGTGRTYNEQFF. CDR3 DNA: TGTGCCAGCAGCTTAGCTGGGGGGACAGGGAGAACCTACAATGAGCAGTTCTTC.